One T cell receptor beta chain is described in this entry. Germline values: CDR1 SGHTA, CDR2 FQGNSA. CDR3 size: 18 residues. Trimming removed 1 base at V and 0 bases at J, with 16 bases between. This entry is derived from a study of blood T cell repertoires in COVID-19. About the study: PBMCs, B-cell-depleted T cells, or T cells were the source of the cDNA or gDNA that made up the material.

Recruitment covered about 25 US areas and drew participants whose ages spanned roughly 18 to 89 years. Among Cohort 3 donors, those recovered had two negative PCRs, clearance, or symptom resolution. Authors' methods: The assay estimated nucleated cells by amplifying reference gene primers. Generated by immunoSEQ multiplex PCR, the TCRdb table keeps only in-frame clones and is missing some. The V and J calls and clone size come from that table; D and trimming were worked out from the DNA. The repertoire holds roughly 290,000 clones, with approximately 88% as singletons. The sample was PBMCs or T cells enriched from blood (not recorded which). V gene TRBV7-2 combines with J gene TRBJ1-3, with D perhaps matching TRBD1 (5 bases). The receptor comes from a woman aged 40-49 years who had recovered from COVID-19. The CDR3 protein is CASSLVGPGQASGNTIYF. The DNA for the CDR3 is TGTGCCAGCAGCTTAGTTGGGCCTGGACAAGCCTCTGGAAACACCATATATTTT.